These 16 T cell receptor beta chains were sequenced from one sample in a study of identical twins. TCRdb ran MiXCR on the 5' RACE reads and lists one entry per CDR3 protein. The repertoire holds about 1.7 million distinct CDR3 sequences, with less than 40% as singletons. Sequenced: cord blood. Source of these receptors: a newborn girl in good health.

The V call is TRBV11-2, the J call TRBJ2-7; D remains ambiguous. The CDR3 spans 16 residues. With 1 base removed from V and 2 bases from J, the gap between germline ends came to 15 bases. The germline V gene encodes CDR1 SGHAT and CDR2 FQNNGV. CDR3 nucleotides: TGTGCCAGCAGCTTAGCTCCCCGCGGCAGAGCCTACGAGCAGTACTTC. Amino acids: CASSLAPRGRAYEQYF.

This clonotype occurred a few times. V usage is TRBV3-1 and J usage is TRBJ1-1; 7 bases fit TRBD1. This CDR3 spans 16 amino acids. CDR1 LGHDT and CDR2 YNNKEL come from the germline V gene (reference sequence). V was pared by 6 bases and J by 0 bases, with 10 bases of the junction left unmatched. The CDR3 region has the DNA TGTGCCAGCAGGCGCACAGGGGCCCTTATGAACACTGAAGCTTTCTTT. It codes for CASRRTGALMNTEAFF. Full variable domain (missing parts from reference TRBV3-1 and TRBJ1-1): DTAVSQTPKYLVTQMGNDKSIKCEQNLGHDTMYWYKQDSKKFLKIMFSYNNKELIINETVPNRFSPKSPDKAHLNLHINSLELGDSAVYFCASRRTGALMNTEAFFGQGTRLTVV.

As concerns this clonotype: Relative to the germline gene, one junction end is altered; a read error may explain this. The chain joins TRBV10-1 to TRBJ1-1; no firm D call. In germline, CDR1 is WNHNN, CDR2 SYGVQD (reference sequence). The CDR3 has 13 amino acids. The CDR3 protein is CASRVNRNTKAFF. In DNA form, the CDR3 reads TGCGCCAGCAGGGTTAATCGAAACACTAAAGCTTTCTTT.

This clonotype showed up just a few times. V usage is TRBV4-2 and J usage is TRBJ2-7, with 12 nucleotides matching TRBD2. Germline CDR1 LGHNA, CDR2 YNFKEQ. V trimming: 3 bases; J trimming: 3 bases; junction bases outside the gene matches: 6. CDR3 length equals 16 residues. The CDR3 bases are TGTGCCAGCAGCCACAGCACTAGCGGGAGGCACTACGAGCAGTACTTC. It yields the protein CASSHSTSGRHYEQYF.

This clonotype was detected ten times or more. The chain couples TRBV7-2 to TRBJ1-1, with unresolved D. This CDR3 has 15 amino acids. In germline, CDR1 is SGHTA, CDR2 FQGNSA. With 0 bases removed from V and 1 base from J, the gap between germline ends came to 9 bases. This CDR3 reads CASSLARTENTEAFF. CDR3 coding DNA: TGTGCCAGCAGCTTAGCCCGGACCGAGAACACTGAAGCTTTCTTT.

In this sample, this clonotype turned up a few times. This rearrangement joins TRBV7-2 to TRBJ1-2, with 9 bases aligning to TRBD1. The CDR3 loop spans 15 amino acids. With 2 bases clipped from V and 5 bases from J, the junction kept 6 bases outside the gene matches. Germline CDR1 is SGHTA and CDR2 is FQGNSA. CDR3 DNA: TGTGCCAGCAGCTTAAGCGGACAGGGGCTATATGGCTACACCTTC. Residues: CASSLSGQGLYGYTF.

Remarks on this clonotype: Lacking the conserved final phenylalanine or tryptophan, this CDR3 likely reflects a read error. The chain carries TRBV3-1 and TRBJ1-2; 8 bases are shared with TRBD1. Germline V lookup: CDR1 LGHDT, CDR2 YNNKEL (reference sequence). The V and J ends lost 0 bases and 5 bases, in that order; junction bases with no gene match: 5. The CDR3 covers 15 residues. The DNA of the CDR3 is TGTGCCAGCAGCCAAGATAGCCAGGGGGCATATGGCTACACCGTC. Translating it yields CASSQDSQGAYGYTV.

This clonotype was recorded a few times. The chain links TRBV25-1 to TRBJ2-1, with 7 nucleotides matching TRBD2. CDR3 size: 16 residues. The V and J ends lost 3 bases and 2 bases, in that order; junction bases with no gene match: 7. Per the germline V gene, CDR1 is MGHDK and CDR2 is SYGVNS. The CDR3 region has the DNA TGTGCCAGCAGTGACTGGCGGGAGAGGACCTACAATGAGCAGTTCTTC. As protein: CASSDWRERTYNEQFF.

CDR3 in DNA: TGTGCCAGTAGTGTCCATCGCGGGACAGTACTTTACGAGCAGTACTTC. It translates to CASSVHRGTVLYEQYF. The J gene is TRBJ2-7, the V gene TRBV19; possible D gene TRBD1, 7 bases. Germline CDR1 and CDR2: LNHDA and SQIVND (reference sequence). This CDR3 has 16 residues. Trimming removed 5 bases from V and 4 bases from J, with 21 bases in between.

Many counts were recorded for this clonotype. This chain links TRBV20-1 with TRBJ2-5, with TRBD2 identical over 13 bases. J gave up 4 bases and V 1 base, and 0 bases lay outside the gene matches. Per the germline V gene, CDR1 is DFQATT and CDR2 is SNEGSKA (reference sequence). The CDR3 covers 14 residues. The CDR3 DNA follows: TGCAGTGCTAGAGGGACTAGCGGGAGAGAGACCCAGTACTTC. Amino acids: CSARGTSGRETQYF.

The gene calls are TRBV11-2 and TRBJ2-7; a possible D gene is TRBD2 (5 bases). CDR1 SGHAT and CDR2 FQNNGV come from the germline V gene. CDR3 size: 16 residues. Trimming shortened V by 4 bases and J by 0 bases, and 16 bases separated the two germline ends. CDR3 in DNA: TGTGCCAGCAGCTCTAAAGCGGATTTCTACTCCTACGAGCAGTACTTC. It specifies CASSSKADFYSYEQYF.

The chain combines TRBV7-9 with TRBJ2-3; the match to TRBD1 covers 9 bases. Trimming removed 4 bases from V and 1 base from J; junction bases left unmatched: 6. This CDR3 spans 16 amino acids. Germline CDR1 and CDR2: SEHNR and FQNEAQ (reference sequence). DNA of the CDR3: TGTGCCAGCAGCTCGCCGAACAGGGGGCGCACAGATACGCAGTATTTT. Translating gives CASSSPNRGRTDTQYF.

In DNA form, the CDR3 reads TGTGCCAGCAGTTTTCGACAGGGGTGGTCCCCAGATACGCAGTATTTT. Its protein is CASSFRQGWSPDTQYF. The gene calls are TRBV11-2 and TRBJ2-3; 8 bases are shared with TRBD1. This CDR3 comprises 16 residues. The germline V gene encodes CDR1 SGHAT and CDR2 FQNNGV. After removal of 6 bases from V and 4 bases from J, the junction contained 12 bases not matched to a gene.

This clonotype was seen a few times. The J gene is TRBJ2-5, the V gene TRBV6-5, with 9 positions matching TRBD1. CDR1 is MNHEY and CDR2 is SVGAGI in the germline V gene. The CDR3 extends over 17 amino acids. With 2 bases clipped from V and 2 bases from J, the junction kept 9 bases outside the gene matches. In DNA form, the CDR3 reads TGTGCCAGCAGTTACAACTACAGGGGGCAATCTCAAGAGACCCAGTACTTC. Translating gives CASSYNYRGQSQETQYF.

This clonotype was seen more than once but under ten times. This sequence joins TRBV12-3 or TRBV12-4 and TRBJ1-1; the D is unclear. CDR3 size: 14 residues. The V end lost 1 base, the J end lost 1 base, and 7 bases lay between the germline ends. CDR3 sequence reads: CASSLEIGNTEAFF. The DNA of the CDR3 is TGTGCCAGCAGTTTAGAGATCGGGAACACTGAAGCTTTCTTT.

The rearrangement links TRBV12-3 or TRBV12-4 to TRBJ2-1, with 7 bases that match TRBD2. Trimming cost V 3 bases and J 0 bases; bases outside gene matches: 17. This CDR3 is built from 20 residues. Written as DNA, the CDR3 is TGTGCCAGCAGTTTTGTCGGGCTAGCGGACCTAACGGGCTCCTACAATGAGCAGTTCTTC. Its translation is CASSFVGLADLTGSYNEQFF.